This TCR beta chain is drawn from a study of technical replicates of blood from a few donors. Trimming shortened V by 6 bases and J by 7 bases, and 14 bases separated the two germline ends. This CDR3 is 13 amino acids long. Germline CDR1 is SGDLS and CDR2 is YYNGEE. Libraries were prepared by immunoSEQ multiplex PCR; TCRdb keeps only in-frame clonotypes and omits some of them. Among tens of thousands of clones listed, 85% to 95% were seen once. The sequencing sample was made of T cells isolated from PBMCs. The sequence was obtained from a human donor in good health. The chain links TRBV9 to TRBJ2-1; D possibly corresponds to TRBD2 (7 bases). CDR3 sequence: CASKGGPSNEQFF. For the CDR3, the DNA is TGTGCCAGCAAGGGGGGGCCATCGAATGAGCAGTTCTTC.